This T cell receptor (beta chain) derives from a study of post-analysis software for immune sequencing data. Turning to the study itself: Multiple sclerosis in the patients followed relapsing-remitting, secondary progressive and progressive-relapsing courses. General study results and limits: Strong co-clustering by F measure was seen for same-batch samples. Significantly lower normalized Chao1 diversity was found in patients with multiple sclerosis relative to controls. Patients used five TRBV segments, including TRBV5-6, TRBV5-1 and TRBV20-1, more often than controls.

A few counts support this clonotype. Its target is unknown. This CDR3 is 13 amino acids long. J gave up 7 bases and V 10 bases, and 8 bases lay outside the gene matches. CDR1 ENHRY and CDR2 SYGVKD come from the germline V gene. Unique molecular identifiers were present in the TCR beta cDNA libraries. MiXCR, run by TCRdb on the PCR reads, gives a single entry per CDR3 protein. Of about half a million distinct CDR3 sequences listed, under 40% are singletons. The sequenced sample was blood. The clonotype originates from a girl under 18 with multiple sclerosis. The J gene is TRBJ2-1, the V gene TRBV10-3, with 9 bases identical to TRBD1. In DNA, the CDR3 is TGTGCCACAACAGTTGGGACAGGGAATGAGCAGTTCTTC. It translates to CATTVGTGNEQFF.